This T cell receptor beta chain was sequenced in a study of cytomegalovirus exposure and HLA in healthy donors. Study-wide results and caveats: As a later analysis showed, a missense DCLRE1C variant was linked to trimming of TCR beta V- and J-genes. There were some V segments, including TRBV6-2 and TRBV6-3, excluded as indistinguishable.

The study ran its PCR with 60 Vbeta and 13 Jbeta primers. Per the study methods: The authors later counted roughly 77 million unique TCR beta chains, roughly 10 million of them shared. Repertoires were generated with immunoSEQ multiplex PCR, while TCRdb's copy carries only in-frame clones and drops some. Clone size and the V and J calls come from that table; the DNA yielded D and trimming. The table shows over 100,000 clones, with 69% occurring only once. The germline V gene encodes CDR1 MNHNS and CDR2 SASEGT. With 7 bases removed from V and 1 base from J, the gap between germline ends came to 10 bases. There are 13 residues in the CDR3. Worth noting for this clone: Its specificity is unknown.

Sample: PBMCs. This chain uses TRBV6-1 with TRBJ2-5, with D maybe TRBD1 (5 bases). The sequence derives from a woman aged 65 to 85 in good health and CMV-seropositive. The DNA for the CDR3 is TGTGCCAGCAACCCCGACAGCCAAGAGACCCAGTACTTC. Its translation is CASNPDSQETQYF.